This passage covers 24 T cell receptor beta chains from one sample sequenced in a study of T cells after yellow fever vaccination. A single record per CDR3 protein comes from TCRdb applying MiXCR to the 5' RACE reads. The sample consists of about 340,000 distinct CDR3 sequences, 3% to 4.5% of them appearing once. Sequencing was performed on PBMCs, taken 5 days after the yellow fever booster vaccination. The receptors derive from a man aged 18 to 29 who received the YFV17D yellow fever vaccine.

The gene calls are TRBV28 and TRBJ2-1; D uncertain. The CDR3 contains 11 residues. CDR1 is MDHEN, CDR2 SYDVKM, per germline. Trimming took off 6 bases at V and 9 bases at J, with 9 bases between the two ends. CDR3 in amino acids: CASSPRVEQFF. DNA for the CDR3: TGTGCCAGCAGCCCAAGGGTTGAGCAGTTCTTC.

The V gene is TRBV6-2 or TRBV6-3, the J gene TRBJ1-5, with 7 bases that match TRBD1. V lost 5 bases to trimming and J lost 4 bases; unmatched junction nucleotides: 5. CDR3 length equals 14 residues. CDR1 and CDR2 (germline): MNHEY, SVGEGT. The CDR3 nucleotides read TGTGCCAGCAGTCGCCTGGGACAGAATCAGCCCCAGCATTTT. Translated: CASSRLGQNQPQHF.

The rearrangement uses TRBV4-3 and TRBJ1-5, with D hard to call. Trimming stripped 0 bases from V and 6 bases from J, with 6 bases between. Per the germline V gene, CDR1 is LGHNA and CDR2 is YSLEER. The CDR3 is made up of 13 amino acids. The DNA for the CDR3 is TGCGCCAGCAGCCAAGATCTGCCTCAGCCCCAGCATTTT. It encodes CASSQDLPQPQHF.

The table lists this clonotype with many counts. The chain links TRBV7-3 to TRBJ2-2; 10 nucleotides match TRBD1. The CDR3 totals 16 residues. Germline V gene lookup returns CDR1 SGHTA and CDR2 FQGTGA. V was clipped by 6 bases and J by 5 bases; unmatched bases: 9. The CDR3 nucleotides read TGTGCCAGCAGTCAACCTAAGGGACAGGGGACCGGGGAGCTGTTTTTT. It encodes CASSQPKGQGTGELFF.

This chain joins TRBV5-4 and TRBJ2-5, with 10 bases matching TRBD2. CDR3 length: 16 residues. Germline V CDR1 and CDR2: SGHNT, YYREEE (reference sequence). The V and J ends lost 5 bases and 4 bases, in that order; junction bases with no gene match: 11. The CDR3 loop reads CASRKASGGILETQYF. Written as DNA, the CDR3 is TGTGCCAGCAGGAAGGCTAGCGGGGGTATATTAGAGACCCAGTACTTC.

The rearrangement links TRBV7-6 to TRBJ1-4; TRBD1 might be the D (5 bases). The CDR3 is made up of 15 amino acids. V was pared by 4 bases and J by 4 bases, with 13 bases between. Germline CDR1 reads SGHVS; CDR2 reads FNYEAQ. In DNA, the CDR3 is TGTGCCAGCAGCTCGCGGGGGGGGGTTAATGAAAAACTGTTTTTT. Its translation is CASSSRGGVNEKLFF.

The V gene is TRBV7-3, the J gene TRBJ2-1; D perhaps matches TRBD2 (7 bases). The CDR3 has 15 amino acids. Trimming stripped 5 bases from V and 6 bases from J, with 17 bases between. CDR1 is SGHTA, CDR2 FQGTGA, per germline. The CDR3 sequence: CASSKGGGPRNEQFF. In DNA, the CDR3 is TGTGCCAGCAGCAAAGGCGGGGGCCCTCGCAATGAGCAGTTCTTC.

This clonotype was seen a few times. V and J are TRBV5-1 and TRBJ1-6; TRBD1 matches 9 bases. Germline assignment: CDR1 SGHRS and CDR2 YFSETQ. The CDR3 covers 16 residues. V was pared by 0 bases and J by 7 bases, with 5 bases of the junction left unmatched. DNA of the CDR3: TGCGCCAGCAGCTTGGAGGGACAGGGCGGGAATTCACCCCTCCACTTT. Translation gives CASSLEGQGGNSPLHF.

This clonotype was counted only a few times. The gene calls are TRBV19 and TRBJ1-5, with D hard to call. With 6 bases removed from V and 3 bases from J, the gap between germline ends came to 12 bases. CDR1 and CDR2 from the germline V gene are LNHDA and SQIVND (reference sequence). CDR3 length: 14 amino acids. The CDR3 here is CASRLDGNNQPQHF. In nucleotides, the CDR3 is TGTGCCAGTAGACTGGACGGAAACAATCAGCCCCAGCATTTT.

The genes are TRBV4-1 and TRBJ2-5; a weak D match, TRBD1 (7 bases). The CDR3 runs to 15 residues. V lost 8 bases, J lost 7 bases, and 23 bases lay in between. In germline, CDR1 is MGHRA, CDR2 YSYEKL. CDR3 sequence reads: CASGARGASSGTQYF. Here the CDR3 DNA reads TGCGCCAGCGGCGCCAGGGGGGCCTCCTCGGGGACCCAGTACTTC.

This clonotype was observed a handful of times. The rearrangement links TRBV7-9 to TRBJ1-2, with 8 bases aligning to TRBD1. The CDR3 length is 13 residues. Trimming took 3 bases from V and 7 from J; bases not matched to a gene: 4. Germline V lookup: CDR1 SEHNR, CDR2 FQNEAQ (reference sequence). CDR3: CASSFSGQVGYTF. CDR3 sequence (DNA): TGTGCCAGCAGCTTCTCGGGACAGGTTGGCTACACCTTC.

The table lists this clonotype with many counts. The rearrangement links TRBV7-2 to TRBJ2-2; D is unresolved. The CDR3 spans 15 residues. V was trimmed by 2 bases and J by 1 base, leaving 8 bases between them. CDR1 SGHTA and CDR2 FQGNSA come from the germline V gene. CDR3 nucleotides: TGTGCCAGCAGCTTACTCCCTCAGAACACCGGGGAGCTGTTTTTT. Encoded protein: CASSLLPQNTGELFF.

J is TRBJ2-7 and V is TRBV20-1; D is undetermined. The CDR3 is 14 residues long. Germline assignment: CDR1 DFQATT and CDR2 SNEGSKA (reference sequence). The ends were cut back, 5 bases at V and 4 bases at J, with 18 bases in the middle. The chain's CDR3 is CSASSDRSGYEQYF. Here the CDR3 DNA reads TGCAGTGCTTCATCTGATCGCAGTGGTTACGAGCAGTACTTC.

The genes are TRBV7-2 and TRBJ2-5, with 8 bases lining up with TRBD1. The V and J ends lost 5 bases and 5 bases, in that order; junction bases with no gene match: 7. This CDR3 has 14 residues. The germline CDR1 and CDR2 sequences are SGHTA and FQGNSA. The CDR3 DNA is TGTGCCAGCAGCCCAGACAGGGGCGTCGAGACCCAGTACTTC. Translating it yields CASSPDRGVETQYF.

This clonotype has more than one count but fewer than ten. This chain joins TRBV18 and TRBJ1-1; the D gene is possibly TRBD1 (5 bases). V was clipped by 6 bases and J by 3 bases, with 17 bases between them. The CDR3 spans 15 residues. Per the germline V gene, CDR1 is KGHSH and CDR2 is LQKENI. DNA of the CDR3: TGTGCCAGCTCCCCCCTAGAGGTGGGGGACACTGAAGCTTTCTTT. Its protein is CASSPLEVGDTEAFF. The full variable domain, completed using reference TRBV18 and TRBJ1-1, is NAGVMQNPRHLVRRRGQEARLRCSPMKGHSHVYWYRQLPEEGLKFMVYLQKENIIDESGMPKERFSAEFPKEGPSILRIQQVVRGDSAAYFCASSPLEVGDTEAFFGQGTRLTVV.

The sample holds a few counts of this clonotype. CDR3 coding DNA: TGTGCCAGCAGCTTGTTTCGACTAGCGAGGACCTACGAGCAGTACGTC. Amino acid sequence: CASSLFRLARTYEQYV. J is TRBJ2-7 and V is TRBV5-6; TRBD2 aligns across 8 bases. Trimming cost V 1 base and J 2 bases; bases outside gene matches: 8. The CDR3 has 16 amino acids. The germline V gene has CDR1 SGHDT and CDR2 YYEEEE.

This clonotype was detected ten times or more. This rearrangement joins TRBV7-9 to TRBJ1-2; no clear D gene. CDR1 and CDR2 (germline): SEHNR, FQNEAQ (reference sequence). The CDR3 has 15 amino acids. Trimming cost V 5 bases and J 3 bases, with 16 bases left between them. CDR3 coding DNA: TGTGCCAGCAGCCCCCCGGGCTACACCGACTATGGCTACACCTTC. Its translation: CASSPPGYTDYGYTF.

The sample holds many counts of this clonotype. This rearrangement joins TRBV20-1 to TRBJ2-1, with 9 bases identical to TRBD2. This CDR3 comprises 14 residues. Per the germline V gene, CDR1 is DFQATT and CDR2 is SNEGSKA (reference sequence). V was pared by 2 bases and J by 4 bases, with 3 bases of the junction left unmatched. CDR3: CSARLAGPYNEQFF. The CDR3 nucleotides are TGCAGTGCTAGACTAGCGGGGCCATACAATGAGCAGTTCTTC.

This clonotype was detected only a few times. This chain connects TRBV15 to TRBJ2-7, with a weak D call TRBD1 (5 bases). Between the trimmed V and J ends, which lost 1 base and 6 bases, there was a span of 16 bases. In germline, CDR1 is LNHNV, CDR2 YYDKDF (reference sequence). CDR3 length equals 15 residues. CDR3 region: CATSRAGSPAGEQYF. The CDR3 DNA sequence: TGTGCCACCAGCAGAGCAGGGTCCCCCGCTGGCGAGCAGTACTTC.

This clonotype has more than one count but fewer than ten. In DNA, the CDR3 is TGCAGTGCTAGTTTGGGACTAGCGGGCGCAGGTACGCAGTATTTT. Amino acid sequence: CSASLGLAGAGTQYF. J is TRBJ2-3 and V is TRBV20-1; TRBD2 aligns across 12 bases. V lost 3 bases and J lost 8; bases outside the gene matches: 9. The CDR3 length is 15 residues. Germline V gives CDR1 DFQATT, CDR2 SNEGSKA (reference sequence).

Ten or more counts support this clonotype. This rearrangement joins TRBV4-1 to TRBJ1-3; D is undetermined. CDR1 and CDR2 (germline): MGHRA, YSYEKL. V lost 0 bases, J lost 2 bases, and 8 bases lay in between. CDR3 size: 15 residues. This CDR3 reads CASSQDGGPGNTIYF. The CDR3 bases are TGCGCCAGCAGCCAAGATGGAGGTCCTGGAAACACCATATATTTT.

The rearrangement uses TRBV12-5 and TRBJ2-7; D might be TRBD2 (6 bases). Germline V CDR1 and CDR2: LGHNT, FRNRAP. Trimming pared 2 bases from V and 3 bases from J, leaving 14 bases between. The CDR3 contains 15 residues. DNA for the CDR3: TGTGCTAGTGGTTTGTCGGGGGTAGACCGCTACGAGCAGTACTTC. This codes for CASGLSGVDRYEQYF.

This clonotype was seen only a few times. V and J are TRBV30 and TRBJ2-7, with D possibly called TRBD1 or TRBD2 (6 bases each). Germline V gives CDR1 GTSNPN, CDR2 SVGIG (reference sequence). Trimming took off 6 bases at V and 5 bases at J, with 14 bases between the two ends. The CDR3 runs to 12 residues. The chain's CDR3 is CACAKGGNEQYF. Here the CDR3 DNA reads TGTGCCTGCGCCAAGGGGGGAAACGAGCAGTACTTC.

This clonotype has more than one count but fewer than ten. The genes are TRBV7-2 and TRBJ2-3; D assignment may be TRBD1 or TRBD2 (5 bases each). V shed 5 bases and J shed 8 bases, with 14 bases lying between them. The CDR3 is 13 amino acids. Germline loops: CDR1 SGHTA, CDR2 FQGNSA. The CDR3 DNA sequence: TGTGCCAGCAGCCCCGGGGCGTTAGGTACGCAGTATTTT. Protein sequence: CASSPGALGTQYF. Filled out from reference TRBV7-2 and TRBJ2-3, the complete variable domain reads GAGVSQSPSNKVTEKGKDVELRCDPISGHTALYWYRQSLGQGLEFLIYFQGNSAPDKSGLPSDRFSAERTGGSVSTLTIQRTQQEDSAVYLCASSPGALGTQYFGPGTRLTVL.